One and the same sample provided the 29 T cell receptor beta chains below, sequenced in a study of blood T cell repertoires in COVID-19. Libraries were prepared by immunoSEQ multiplex PCR; TCRdb keeps only in-frame clonotypes and omits some of them. The sample contains more than 300,000 clones, approximately 91% of which appear only once. Sequencing was done on a sample of PBMCs or T cells enriched from blood (not recorded which). These TCRs come from a young woman who had been exposed to COVID-19.

This rearrangement joins TRBV10-3 to TRBJ1-6, with TRBD1 identical over 9 bases. The CDR3 totals 16 residues. Germline CDR1 and CDR2: ENHRY and SYGVKD. The V and J ends lost 2 bases and 7 bases, in that order; junction bases with no gene match: 6. In DNA, the CDR3 is TGTGCCATCAGTGAGAGAGGACAGGGGCTCAATTCACCCCTCCACTTT. Translating gives CAISERGQGLNSPLHF.

This clone was seen once. V and J are TRBV9 and TRBJ2-5, with 9 bases matching TRBD1. The CDR3 consists of 16 residues. Germline loops: CDR1 SGDLS, CDR2 YYNGEE. Trimming at V came to 4 bases and at J to 2 bases, leaving 9 bases not matched to a gene. This chain's CDR3 is CASSSGTGRNQETQYF. The CDR3 DNA is TGTGCCAGCAGCTCGGGGACAGGGAGGAATCAAGAGACCCAGTACTTC.

A remark on this clone: One junction end does not reproduce the germline sequence, and a read error may be involved. The chain has TRBV11-2 and TRBJ2-1; 8 bases are shared with TRBD2. This CDR3 contains 15 residues. Germline V CDR1 and CDR2: SGHAT, FQNNGV. CDR3 amino acids: CASSLAGTSHNEQFF. In DNA, the CDR3 is TGTGCCAGCAGTTTAGCGGGGACATCCCACAATGAGCAGTTCTTC.

Comments on this clone: Other DNA sequences within the sample encode an identical CDR3. This chain connects TRBV5-1 to TRBJ1-6; 7 positions match TRBD1. Germline V gene lookup returns CDR1 SGHRS and CDR2 YFSETQ. The CDR3 contains 16 residues. Trimming cost V 0 bases and J 0 bases; bases outside gene matches: 0. The CDR3 protein is CASSLAGGSYNSPLHF. The CDR3 DNA reads TGCGCCAGCAGCTTGGCAGGGGGCTCCTATAATTCACCCCTCCACTTT.

The chain employs TRBV15 and TRBJ2-5; TRBD1 is a possible D gene (6 bases). CDR3 size: 15 residues. From germline, CDR1 is LNHNV and CDR2 YYDKDF (reference sequence). V lost 4 bases and J lost 5, with 17 bases in between. DNA for the CDR3: TGTGCCACCAGCACAGGACAGCCGGGCGGGGAGACCCAGTACTTC. It codes for CATSTGQPGGETQYF.

This chain uses TRBV11-2 with TRBJ2-3; no reliable D call. This CDR3 comprises 17 residues. Germline values: CDR1 SGHAT, CDR2 FQNNGV. The V end was cut by 5 bases, the J end by 2 bases, with 20 bases between. The DNA for the CDR3 is TGTGCCAGCAGCCATGGGCGTTCCTCTGAAAACACAGATACGCAGTATTTT. Protein sequence: CASSHGRSSENTDTQYF.

V usage is TRBV12-3 or TRBV12-4 and J usage is TRBJ2-1, with TRBD2 matching 8 bases. J lost 7 bases, V lost 5 bases, and 4 bases had no gene match. The CDR3 runs 13 residues. CDR3 nucleotides: TGTGCCAGCAGTGCGGGGGGTTTGAATGAGCAGTTCTTC. Residues: CASSAGGLNEQFF.

The rearrangement links TRBV13 to TRBJ2-7; 9 bases line up with TRBD2. The trim removed 7 bases at V and 5 bases at J, leaving 12 bases unmatched. The CDR3 covers 15 residues. Germline V gene lookup returns CDR1 PRHDT and CDR2 FYEKMQ (reference sequence). The CDR3 DNA reads as TGTGCCAGCACGCGCTCTTGGCGGGGGGGCCACGAGCAGTACTTC. This gives the protein CASTRSWRGGHEQYF.

The genes are TRBV5-8 and TRBJ2-1; tentatively, D is TRBD1 (7 bases). The CDR3 runs 13 residues. Between the trimmed V and J ends, which lost 2 bases and 10 bases, there was a span of 13 bases. Germline values: CDR1 SGHTS, CDR2 YDEGEE. The CDR3: CASSFAGGWEQFF. The CDR3 DNA reads as TGTGCCAGCAGCTTTGCAGGGGGGTGGGAGCAGTTCTTC.

The rearrangement uses TRBV4-1 and TRBJ2-5; TRBD1 matches at 7 bases. CDR1 is MGHRA, CDR2 YSYEKL, per germline. V gave up 4 bases and J gave up 4 bases; unmatched junction bases: 15. This CDR3 has 17 residues. CDR3 residues: CASSPDRSRARGETQYF. The CDR3 coding sequence is TGCGCCAGCAGCCCGGACAGGAGTCGGGCAAGAGGAGAGACCCAGTACTTC.

The CDR3 DNA is TGTGCCAGCAGCTTGTCACCAGCGGAGTACAATGAGCAGTTCTTC. Its protein is CASSLSPAEYNEQFF. V gene TRBV5-6 combines with J gene TRBJ2-1; possibly TRBD2 for D (5 bases). This CDR3 comprises 15 residues. Looked up from germline, CDR1 is SGHDT and CDR2 is YYEEEE. Deletions cut 1 base from V and 4 bases from J, with 12 bases between.

This clone came up a few times. The DNA for the CDR3 is TGTGCCAGCAGCTTAGCCCCGCGGGGGGGCGTCGGGGATACGCAGTATTTT. It is translated as CASSLAPRGGVGDTQYF. The chain uses TRBV7-3 and TRBJ2-3, with TRBD2 matching over 9 bases. V lost 2 bases and J lost 6; bases outside the gene matches: 12. Germline V lookup: CDR1 SGHTA, CDR2 FQGTGA. This CDR3 has 17 residues.

This chain uses TRBV5-8 with TRBJ1-1, with D maybe TRBD1 (6 bases). CDR3 size: 15 residues. Trimming cost V 3 bases and J 2 bases, with 14 bases left between them. Looked up from germline, CDR1 is SGHTS and CDR2 is YDEGEE. CDR3 sequence: CASSYKTGANTEAFF. CDR3 DNA sequence: TGTGCCAGCAGCTACAAGACAGGAGCAAACACTGAAGCTTTCTTT.

The CDR3 region is CASSFGGVGNQPQHF. CDR3 nucleotide sequence: TGTGCCAGCAGCTTCGGAGGGGTGGGCAATCAGCCCCAGCATTTT. The V gene is TRBV5-6, the J gene TRBJ1-5; weak D call: TRBD1 (5 bases). V lost 2 bases to trimming and J lost 2 bases, with 11 bases between them. The length of the CDR3 is 15 residues. Germline V lookup: CDR1 SGHDT, CDR2 YYEEEE.

The gene calls are TRBV4-3 and TRBJ1-1; 7 nucleotides line up with TRBD1. The CDR3 has 15 residues. With 0 bases clipped from V and 7 bases from J, the junction kept 8 bases outside the gene matches. The germline CDR1 and CDR2 sequences are LGHNA and YSLEER. The CDR3 here is CASSQDGWTGFEAFF. As DNA, the CDR3 is TGCGCCAGCAGCCAAGATGGCTGGACAGGTTTTGAAGCTTTCTTT.

The chain is built from TRBV2 and TRBJ2-3; TRBD1 matches at 8 bases. Germline trimming cut 7 bases from V and 4 bases from J; bases unmatched to any gene: 16. CDR1 is SNHLY and CDR2 is FYNNEI in the germline V gene. CDR3 size: 17 residues. This CDR3 reads CASTLDRAGVTSDTQYF. The CDR3 nucleotides read TGTGCCAGCACTCTGGACAGGGCAGGTGTAACCTCAGATACGCAGTATTTT.

This clone showed up just once. This chain connects TRBV28 to TRBJ2-1, with 7 bases identical to TRBD1. The CDR3 runs 15 residues. CDR1 is MDHEN and CDR2 is SYDVKM in the germline V gene. Unmatched junction bases numbered 8, after V lost 6 bases and J lost 3 bases. This CDR3 is CASSPGQVGYNEQFF. CDR3 sequence (DNA): TGTGCCAGCAGCCCCGGACAGGTGGGCTACAATGAGCAGTTCTTC.

The chain is built from TRBV5-1 and TRBJ1-3, with 7 bases lining up with TRBD1. V lost 0 bases to trimming and J lost 0 bases; unmatched junction nucleotides: 9. CDR3 size: 18 residues. CDR1 is SGHRS, CDR2 YFSETQ, per germline. The CDR3 region has the DNA TGCGCCAGCAGCTTGGGGCCAGGGGGTAGTCTCTCTGGAAACACCATATATTTT. This gives the protein CASSLGPGGSLSGNTIYF.

The chain uses TRBV10-3 and TRBJ2-5; 8 bases map to TRBD2. Trimming cost V 2 bases and J 3 bases; bases outside gene matches: 5. Germline V lookup: CDR1 ENHRY, CDR2 SYGVKD. The CDR3 runs to 15 residues. The CDR3 sequence is CAISELGGGKETQYF. The CDR3 DNA sequence: TGTGCCATCAGTGAGCTTGGCGGGGGGAAAGAGACCCAGTACTTC.

DNA for the CDR3: TGTGCCAGCAGTTTATCCCCGGGACTGCCGGCTGATCAGCCCCAGCATTTT. Its translation: CASSLSPGLPADQPQHF. The V gene is TRBV27, the J gene TRBJ1-5; D is perhaps TRBD1 (5 bases). The CDR3 length is 17 residues. Trimming cost V 0 bases and J 5 bases, with 17 bases left between them. Per germline, CDR1 MNHEY and CDR2 SMNVEV (reference sequence).

This clone was picked up one time. The CDR3 nucleotides are TGTGCCAGCAGCCAAGATTCACTAGCGGGGGTCTATGAGCAGTTCTTC. Its translation: CASSQDSLAGVYEQFF. V usage is TRBV3-1 (or the pseudogene TRBV3-2) and J usage is TRBJ2-1; TRBD2 matches at 11 bases. The germline V gene encodes CDR1 LGHDT and CDR2 YNNKEL (reference sequence). This CDR3 is 16 amino acids long. The J segment lost 8 bases and the V segment lost 0 bases, leaving 6 bases of the junction unmatched.

The chain couples TRBV5-1 to TRBJ2-6; weak D call: TRBD2 (6 bases). The CDR3 spans 17 residues. Per the germline V gene, CDR1 is SGHRS and CDR2 is YFSETQ. V shed 4 bases and J shed 0 bases, with 14 bases lying between them. CDR3 in amino acids: CASSPGGYSSGANVLTF. Written as DNA, the CDR3 is TGCGCCAGCAGCCCCGGGGGTTATTCCTCTGGGGCCAACGTCCTGACTTTC.

The chain couples TRBV4-2 to TRBJ2-1, with a possible D match to TRBD1 (5 bases). This CDR3 spans 14 amino acids. Germline V gives CDR1 LGHNA, CDR2 YNFKEQ. Trimming took 2 bases from V and 3 from J, leaving 8 bases between them. This CDR3 reads CASSQLDSYNEQFF. CDR3 bases: TGTGCCAGCAGCCAACTCGACAGCTACAATGAGCAGTTCTTC.

The genes are TRBV19 and TRBJ1-3; 8 nucleotides agree with TRBD1. Germline V gene lookup returns CDR1 LNHDA and CDR2 SQIVND (reference sequence). V lost 8 bases and J lost 4; bases outside the gene matches: 1. CDR3 length: 12 residues. The CDR3 region has the DNA TGTGCCAGTGGACAGGGAGGAAACACCATATATTTT. This encodes CASGQGGNTIYF.

This rearrangement joins TRBV5-1 to TRBJ1-2; D possibly corresponds to TRBD1 (6 bases). The germline gives CDR1 SGHRS, CDR2 YFSETQ. The CDR3 sequence is 14 residues long. V dropped 4 bases and J dropped 3 bases, with 13 bases sitting between them. The CDR3 protein is CASSQQGNDYGYTF. In DNA form, the CDR3 reads TGCGCCAGCAGCCAACAGGGAAACGACTATGGCTACACCTTC.

This rearrangement joins TRBV5-5 to TRBJ1-6; 10 bases agree with TRBD1. Looked up from germline, CDR1 is SGHKS and CDR2 is YYEKEE (reference sequence). V was pared by 4 bases and J by 8 bases, with 6 bases of the junction left unmatched. The CDR3 runs to 15 residues. The chain's CDR3 is CASSGDRGGYSPLHF. As DNA, the CDR3 is TGTGCCAGCAGCGGGGACAGGGGCGGTTATTCACCCCTCCACTTT. Together with reference TRBV5-5 and TRBJ1-6, the CDR3 gives the full variable domain: DAGVTQSPTHLIKTRGQQVTLRCSPISGHKSVSWYQQVLGQGPQFIFQYYEKEERGRGNFPDRFSARQFPNYSSELNVNALLLGDSALYLCASSGDRGGYSPLHFGNGTRLTVT.

The rearrangement links TRBV9 to TRBJ2-2; D is unclear. The CDR3 is made up of 14 amino acids. CDR1 is SGDLS, CDR2 YYNGEE, per germline. Trimming took off 0 bases at V and 7 bases at J, with 10 bases between the two ends. This CDR3 is CASSVGGTGGELFF. The DNA of the CDR3 is TGTGCCAGCAGCGTAGGAGGAACGGGCGGGGAGCTGTTTTTT.

The V call is TRBV11-3, the J call TRBJ2-1; 7 nucleotides agree with TRBD2. The V and J ends lost 3 bases and 2 bases, in that order; junction bases with no gene match: 1. Germline V gives CDR1 SGHNT, CDR2 YENEEA. The CDR3 runs to 14 residues. The CDR3 here is CASSLGGTYNEQFF. The CDR3 nucleotides are TGTGCCAGCAGCTTGGGGGGGACCTACAATGAGCAGTTCTTC. Using reference TRBV11-3 and TRBJ2-1 for the parts outside the CDR3, the full variable domain is EAGVVQSPRYKIIEKKQPVAFWCNPISGHNTLYWYLQNLGQGPELLIRYENEEAVDDSQLPKDRFSAERLKGVDSTLKIQPAELGDSAVYLCASSLGGTYNEQFFGPGTRLTVL.

The J gene is TRBJ1-5, the V gene TRBV4-3; 7 bases map to TRBD1. This CDR3 spans 14 amino acids. Losses at the gene ends were 4 bases for V and 5 bases for J; bases not matched to a gene: 5. CDR1 and CDR2 from the germline V gene are LGHNA and YSLEER. The CDR3 bases are TGCGCCAGCAGCCGCGACAGGGTTGATCAGCCCCAGCATTTT. Amino acids: CASSRDRVDQPQHF.